This is a list of T cell receptor beta chains from one sample in a study of breast tumors, draining lymph nodes, adjacent tissues. TCRdb reprocessed the multiplex PCR reads via MiXCR and lists one record per CDR3 protein. The repertoire holds around 150,000 distinct CDR3 sequences, with around 20% as singletons. The sequencing input was axillary lymph node tissue. These receptors all come from a female donor with breast cancer. Some clones in this sample may be carry-over from other donors' samples. Both conserved end residues are part of each CDR3. D genes are given only for firm matches. Only some rows state a clone size, as once, few, many or a class for expanded clones.

>TRBJ1-5|14|many|TRBV20-1|-
CSASPPGRNQPQHF
TGCAGTGCTAGCCCCCCGGGTCGGAATCAGCCCCAGCATTTT
>TRBJ2-2|14|-|TRBV28|-
CASSLGGRGGELFF
TGTGCCAGCAGTCTCGGGGGGCGAGGCGGGGAGCTGTTTTTT
>TRBJ2-2|14|many|TRBV7-9|-
CASSLAWNTGELFF
TGTGCCAGCAGCTTAGCTTGGAACACCGGGGAGCTGTTTTTT
>TRBJ2-1|18|-|TRBV28|TRBD2
CASSIPMGAGETYNEQFF
TGTGCCAGCAGTATCCCTATGGGAGCGGGAGAGACCTACAATGAGCAGTTCTTC
>TRBJ2-5|14|few|TRBV6-5|-
CASSRRFTKETQYF
TGTGCCAGCAGCAGACGGTTTACAAAAGAGACCCAGTACTTC
>TRBJ2-7|15|few|TRBV28|TRBD1
CASSRGQGLPYEQYF
TGTGCCAGCAGTCGCGGACAGGGACTTCCCTACGAGCAGTACTTC
>TRBJ2-5|13|-|TRBV20-1|-
CSASLPGAETQYF
TGCAGTGCTAGTCTCCCAGGGGCAGAGACCCAGTACTTC
>TRBJ1-2|15|-|TRBV19|-
CASSILPGNHYGYTF
TGTGCCAGTAGTATCCTTCCAGGGAACCACTATGGCTACACCTTC
>TRBJ2-7|13|many|TRBV10-2|TRBD1
CASSQGARYEQYF
TGCGCCAGCAGTCAGGGGGCGCGTTACGAGCAGTACTTC
>TRBJ2-7|15|many|TRBV3-1|TRBD2
CASSQGTSGMSEQYF
TGTGCCAGCAGCCAAGGGACTAGCGGGATGTCCGAGCAGTACTTC
>TRBJ2-3|13|many|TRBV7-9|-
CASSLPSTDTQYF
TGTGCCAGCAGCTTACCCAGCACAGATACGCAGTATTTT
>TRBJ2-7|17|many|TRBV7-6|TRBD2
CASSPYPERGNTYEQYF
TGTGCCAGCAGCCCATACCCTGAGCGGGGAAATACCTACGAGCAGTACTTC
>TRBJ2-3|17|many|TRBV11-2|TRBD2
CASSLLSGTSSTDTQYF
TGTGCCAGCAGCTTACTTAGCGGGACGTCTAGCACAGATACGCAGTATTTT
>TRBJ1-5|15|few|TRBV30|-
CAWSVKPNSNQPQHF
TGTGCCTGGAGTGTAAAACCCAATAGCAATCAGCCCCAGCATTTT
>TRBJ2-1|16|many|TRBV20-1|TRBD2
CSARGRTSGQYNEQFF
TGCAGTGCTAGAGGACGGACTAGCGGGCAGTACAATGAGCAGTTCTTC
>TRBJ2-7|13|many|TRBV5-1|-
CASSSQGSYEQYF
TGCGCCAGCAGCTCCCAGGGTTCCTACGAGCAGTACTTC
>TRBJ2-2|17|many|TRBV5-1|TRBD2
CASSPGRTRRSPGELFF
TGCGCCAGCAGCCCAGGAAGGACTAGACGTAGCCCCGGGGAGCTGTTTTTT
>TRBJ2-5|13|many|TRBV20-1|TRBD1
CSARRGPQETQYF
TGCAGTGCTAGAAGGGGGCCCCAAGAGACCCAGTACTTC
>TRBJ2-5|16|many|TRBV20-1|TRBD2
CSVEIRTSGREETQYF
TGCAGTGTTGAAATAAGGACTAGCGGGAGGGAAGAGACCCAGTACTTC
>TRBJ2-1|16|many|TRBV10-3|-
CAISPRQAVSYNEQFF
TGTGCCATCAGTCCGCGACAGGCCGTCTCCTACAATGAGCAGTTCTTC
>TRBJ2-7|13|many|TRBV24-1|-
CATSTGYSYEQYF
TGTGCCACCAGTACAGGGTACTCCTACGAGCAGTACTTC
>TRBJ1-4|14|many|TRBV2|-
CASSGGSNNEKLFF
TGTGCCAGCAGTGGGGGCAGTAATAATGAAAAACTGTTTTTT